This TCR beta chain was retrieved from a study of blood T cells in healthy people across ages. Through a sample-barcoded 5' primer and a J-beta primer mix, a second PCR was run for about 6 to 12 cycles. A single record per CDR3 protein comes from TCRdb applying MiXCR to the 5' RACE reads. The sample has around 670,000 distinct CDR3 sequences, about 30% seen once. The CDR3 runs to 11 residues. V was clipped by 4 bases and J by 0 bases, with 1 base between them. CDR1 is GTSNPN and CDR2 is SVGIG in the germline V gene (reference sequence). Healthy Russian Caucasian donors spanned ages roughly 6 to 100 years. A few counts support this clonotype.

Sequenced material: blood. This clonotype was obtained from a woman older than 75 in good health. The V call is TRBV30, the J call TRBJ1-3; D is uncertain. CDR3 coding DNA: TGTGCCTGGATCTCTGGAAACACCATATATTTT. It specifies CAWISGNTIYF.